A selection of T cell receptor beta chains follows, all from one sample in a study of T cells after yellow fever vaccination. TCRdb recomputed calls from the 5' RACE reads with MiXCR, one row per CDR3 protein. The data contain 340,000 or so distinct CDR3 sequences, roughly an eighth of them singletons. Material: CD4+ T cells sorted from PBMCs, obtained 15 days after the yellow fever booster vaccination. These receptors originate from a man between 18 and 29 years old who received the YFV17D yellow fever vaccine. Each CDR3 is given with its conserved first and last residue. D genes are given only for firm matches. Some rows have no size entry. The others give once, few or many, or a class for an expanded clone.

d_call: NA
j_call: TRBJ2-3
clone_size: NA
v_call: TRBV5-1
cdr3_nt: TGCGCCAGCAGCTTTCGGCAGCAACCAGATACGCAGTATTTT
cdr3_aa: CASSFRQQPDTQYF

d_call: NA
j_call: TRBJ1-6
clone_size: NA
v_call: TRBV4-3
cdr3_nt: TGCGCCAGCTGGGAGTCACCCCTCCACTTT
cdr3_aa: CASWESPLHF

d_call: NA
j_call: TRBJ2-7
clone_size: few
v_call: TRBV7-6
cdr3_nt: TGTGCCAGCAGCGTACAGGGTGGGGTGGCCTACGAGCAGTACTTC
cdr3_aa: CASSVQGGVAYEQYF

d_call: NA
j_call: TRBJ2-1
clone_size: many
v_call: TRBV29-1
cdr3_nt: TGCAGCGACGCGCGGGGTACCTCCTACAATGAGCAGTTCTTC
cdr3_aa: CSDARGTSYNEQFF

d_call: NA
j_call: TRBJ1-1
clone_size: few
v_call: TRBV6-6
cdr3_nt: TGTGCCAGCAGTCCCTGGGGCGCTGAAGCTTTCTTT
cdr3_aa: CASSPWGAEAFF

d_call: NA
j_call: TRBJ2-3
clone_size: few
v_call: TRBV4-1
cdr3_nt: TGCGCCAGCAGCCAAGATTGGAGGGATTTGACAGATACGCAGTATTTT
cdr3_aa: CASSQDWRDLTDTQYF

d_call: NA
j_call: TRBJ2-1
clone_size: NA
v_call: TRBV19
cdr3_nt: TGTGCCAGTAGATTGGGAGGGGGTAGGAATGAGCAGTTCTTC
cdr3_aa: CASRLGGGRNEQFF

d_call: TRBD1
j_call: TRBJ1-2
clone_size: once
v_call: TRBV7-8
cdr3_nt: TGTGCCAGCAGCAGTGCCGGGACAGGGGGTTATGGCTACACCTTC
cdr3_aa: CASSSAGTGGYGYTF

d_call: TRBD1
j_call: TRBJ2-5
clone_size: NA
v_call: TRBV9
cdr3_nt: TGTGCCAGCAGCTTAGACAGGGTAGGAGAGACCCAGTACTTC
cdr3_aa: CASSLDRVGETQYF

d_call: NA
j_call: TRBJ2-3
clone_size: many
v_call: TRBV3-1
cdr3_nt: TGTGCCAGCAGCCCCCAGGAGGGGCATACGCAGTATTTT
cdr3_aa: CASSPQEGHTQYF

d_call: TRBD2
j_call: TRBJ2-3
clone_size: many
v_call: TRBV7-9
cdr3_nt: TGTGCCAGCAGCTTAAGGGGGACTAGCGGGGATACGCAGTATTTT
cdr3_aa: CASSLRGTSGDTQYF

d_call: NA
j_call: TRBJ2-2
clone_size: NA
v_call: TRBV10-3
cdr3_nt: TGTGCCATCAGTGGCCCTAGGAACACCGGGGAGCTGTTTTTT
cdr3_aa: CAISGPRNTGELFF

d_call: TRBD1
j_call: TRBJ1-2
clone_size: many
v_call: TRBV7-9
cdr3_nt: TGTGCCAGCAGCTTAGGGAACCCAGCGGGACAGGGTCGCTATGGCTACACCTTC
cdr3_aa: CASSLGNPAGQGRYGYTF

d_call: NA
j_call: TRBJ2-1
clone_size: NA
v_call: TRBV9
cdr3_nt: TGTGCCAGCAGCGTAGGTTGGGTCGTAGGGGATGAGCAGTTCTTC
cdr3_aa: CASSVGWVVGDEQFF

d_call: NA
j_call: TRBJ2-1
clone_size: few
v_call: TRBV25-1
cdr3_nt: TGTGCCAGCAGTGGGGGACGGACCTACAATGAGCAGTTCTTC
cdr3_aa: CASSGGRTYNEQFF

d_call: NA
j_call: TRBJ1-2
clone_size: NA
v_call: TRBV6-5
cdr3_nt: TGTGCCAGCAGTTACAACGGAGCTAACTATGGCTACACCTTC
cdr3_aa: CASSYNGANYGYTF

d_call: NA
j_call: TRBJ2-2
clone_size: NA
v_call: TRBV11-2
cdr3_nt: TGTGCCAGCAGCCGAAGCTACACCGGGGAGCTGTTTTTT
cdr3_aa: CASSRSYTGELFF

d_call: TRBD2
j_call: TRBJ2-3
clone_size: many
v_call: TRBV10-3
cdr3_nt: TGTGCCATCAGTGAGTCGCCAGCGGGACTCACAGATACGCAGTATTTT
cdr3_aa: CAISESPAGLTDTQYF

d_call: TRBD1
j_call: TRBJ2-3
clone_size: NA
v_call: TRBV29-1
cdr3_nt: TGCAGCGTCATCTTCGGGACAGGGGCAGATACGCAGTATTTT
cdr3_aa: CSVIFGTGADTQYF

d_call: NA
j_call: TRBJ2-1
clone_size: many
v_call: TRBV5-1
cdr3_nt: TGCGCCAGCAGCTTATTGCAGGGCCTATACAATGAGCAGTTCTTC
cdr3_aa: CASSLLQGLYNEQFF

d_call: NA
j_call: TRBJ2-1
clone_size: few
v_call: TRBV5-1
cdr3_nt: TGCGCCAGCAGCCCCTCCGGGACACACAATGAGCAGTTCTTC
cdr3_aa: CASSPSGTHNEQFF

d_call: NA
j_call: TRBJ2-3
clone_size: NA
v_call: TRBV28
cdr3_nt: TGTGCCAGCACTCGCCCCGGGGATACGCAGTATTTT
cdr3_aa: CASTRPGDTQYF

d_call: TRBD2
j_call: TRBJ2-2
clone_size: few
v_call: TRBV7-7
cdr3_nt: TGTGCTAGCAGCGGGGGAAGTGCCGGGGAGCTGTTTTTT
cdr3_aa: CASSGGSAGELFF

d_call: NA
j_call: TRBJ1-2
clone_size: NA
v_call: TRBV7-2
cdr3_nt: TGTGCCAGCAGCTTCGGGTTGGGCGGTGGCTACACCTTC
cdr3_aa: CASSFGLGGGYTF

d_call: TRBD1
j_call: TRBJ1-3
clone_size: NA
v_call: TRBV20-1
cdr3_nt: TGCAGTGCTGCAGCAGGGGGCCCTGGAAACACCATATATTTT
cdr3_aa: CSAAAGGPGNTIYF

d_call: NA
j_call: TRBJ1-1
clone_size: NA
v_call: TRBV18
cdr3_nt: TGTGCCAGCAACGGGGCCGGGGCCCTTATTCCGGCTTTCTTT
cdr3_aa: CASNGAGALIPAFF

d_call: NA
j_call: TRBJ2-1
clone_size: NA
v_call: TRBV9
cdr3_nt: TGTGCCAGCAGTCCCAGATTGGGGGAGTACAATGAGCAGTTCTTC
cdr3_aa: CASSPRLGEYNEQFF

d_call: TRBD1
j_call: TRBJ1-2
clone_size: NA
v_call: TRBV5-1
cdr3_nt: TGCGCCAGCAGCGGCGGGACAGGGAACGGTGACTATGGCTACACCTTC
cdr3_aa: CASSGGTGNGDYGYTF

d_call: NA
j_call: TRBJ1-1
clone_size: few
v_call: TRBV12-5
cdr3_nt: TGTGCTAGTGGTTATCAGGGTGGCACTGAAGCTTTCTTT
cdr3_aa: CASGYQGGTEAFF

d_call: NA
j_call: TRBJ1-5
clone_size: few
v_call: TRBV7-9
cdr3_nt: TGTGCCAGCAGCGATACAGGGTACGGTCAGCCCCAGCATTTT
cdr3_aa: CASSDTGYGQPQHF

d_call: NA
j_call: TRBJ2-1
clone_size: NA
v_call: TRBV5-4
cdr3_nt: TGTGCCAGCAGCGTGACGACAGACAATGAGCAGTTCTTC
cdr3_aa: CASSVTTDNEQFF

d_call: NA
j_call: TRBJ2-5
clone_size: NA
v_call: TRBV7-6
cdr3_nt: TGTGCCAGCAGCTTACTCGGGGGGCTAGTGGAGACCCAGTACTTC
cdr3_aa: CASSLLGGLVETQYF

d_call: TRBD1
j_call: TRBJ1-5
clone_size: NA
v_call: TRBV7-8
cdr3_nt: TGTGCCAGCAGCCTAGACAGGGGGCATCAGCCCCAGCATTTT
cdr3_aa: CASSLDRGHQPQHF

d_call: NA
j_call: TRBJ1-4
clone_size: NA
v_call: TRBV13
cdr3_nt: TGTGCCAGCAGCTTAGTGCGGGGCTTTAATGAAAAACTGTTTTTT
cdr3_aa: CASSLVRGFNEKLFF

d_call: NA
j_call: TRBJ2-3
clone_size: many
v_call: TRBV4-3
cdr3_nt: TGCGCCAGCAGCCACGCCCAGGGTGACGATACGCAGTATTTT
cdr3_aa: CASSHAQGDDTQYF

d_call: NA
j_call: TRBJ2-3
clone_size: few
v_call: TRBV7-3
cdr3_nt: TGTGCCAGCAGCTTAGGTGGCTCATGGAGGGCAGATACGCAGTATTTT
cdr3_aa: CASSLGGSWRADTQYF

d_call: NA
j_call: TRBJ2-5
clone_size: NA
v_call: TRBV4-1
cdr3_nt: TGCGCCAGCAGCCAGCCCGGGACTCAAGAGACCCAGTACTTC
cdr3_aa: CASSQPGTQETQYF

d_call: TRBD2
j_call: TRBJ2-1
clone_size: NA
v_call: TRBV13
cdr3_nt: TGTGCCAGCAGCCTGCGACTAGCGGGGGGAATTGATGAGCAGTTCTTC
cdr3_aa: CASSLRLAGGIDEQFF

d_call: NA
j_call: TRBJ2-4
clone_size: NA
v_call: TRBV12-3/TRBV12-4
cdr3_nt: TGTGCCAGCAGGCCAGGGTTCTTGGAAAACATTCAGTACTTC
cdr3_aa: CASRPGFLENIQYF

d_call: NA
j_call: TRBJ2-2
clone_size: NA
v_call: TRBV7-6
cdr3_nt: TGTGCCAGCAGCTTAGCGTCAGGGCCCGGGGAGCTGTTTTTT
cdr3_aa: CASSLASGPGELFF

d_call: TRBD1
j_call: TRBJ1-3
clone_size: few
v_call: TRBV20-1
cdr3_nt: TGCAGTGCCCCGGGACAGCTGGATGGAAACACCATATATTTT
cdr3_aa: CSAPGQLDGNTIYF

d_call: NA
j_call: TRBJ2-3
clone_size: once
v_call: TRBV12-3/TRBV12-4
cdr3_nt: TGTGCCAGCAGAAGGGGACTTAACACAGATACGCAGTATTTT
cdr3_aa: CASRRGLNTDTQYF

d_call: TRBD1
j_call: TRBJ2-7
clone_size: many
v_call: TRBV10-1
cdr3_nt: TGCGCCAGCAGTAGGGGACAGGACTACGAGCAGTACTTC
cdr3_aa: CASSRGQDYEQYF

d_call: NA
j_call: TRBJ2-4
clone_size: NA
v_call: TRBV12-3/TRBV12-4
cdr3_nt: TGTGCCAGCAGCCCTCCCCTGCACCAGTCGCGAAGTGCCAAAAACATTCAGTACTTC
cdr3_aa: CASSPPLHQSRSAKNIQYF

d_call: TRBD2
j_call: TRBJ2-3
clone_size: few
v_call: TRBV14
cdr3_nt: TGTGCCAGCAGCCAAGATGTTACGGGGGGTGGCGCAGATACGCAGTATTTT
cdr3_aa: CASSQDVTGGGADTQYF

d_call: NA
j_call: TRBJ1-1
clone_size: few
v_call: TRBV25-1
cdr3_nt: TGTGCCAGCCGGGGGTGGGGGATGAACACTGAAGCTTTCTTT
cdr3_aa: CASRGWGMNTEAFF

d_call: NA
j_call: TRBJ2-7
clone_size: many
v_call: TRBV20-1
cdr3_nt: TGCAGTGCTCCCCATGTTGGGGCGGTGGCAGGCGAGCAGTACTTC
cdr3_aa: CSAPHVGAVAGEQYF

d_call: TRBD1
j_call: TRBJ1-2
clone_size: NA
v_call: TRBV29-1
cdr3_nt: TGCAGCGTCGGAGCGACAGGGGACCCTAACTATGGCTACACCTTC
cdr3_aa: CSVGATGDPNYGYTF

d_call: NA
j_call: TRBJ1-4
clone_size: NA
v_call: TRBV29-1
cdr3_nt: TGCAGCGCCCACGGGGTAGGAGGGCGTGAAAAACTGTTTTTT
cdr3_aa: CSAHGVGGREKLFF

d_call: NA
j_call: TRBJ2-5
clone_size: NA
v_call: TRBV9
cdr3_nt: TGTGCCAGCAGCGTAGCTACACAGGAGACCCAGTACTTC
cdr3_aa: CASSVATQETQYF

d_call: NA
j_call: TRBJ2-4
clone_size: NA
v_call: TRBV14
cdr3_nt: TGTGCCAGCAGCCAGAACAGGGGGGGAAACATTCAGTACTTC
cdr3_aa: CASSQNRGGNIQYF

d_call: NA
j_call: TRBJ1-6
clone_size: NA
v_call: TRBV5-1
cdr3_nt: TGCGCCAGCAGCTTGGGGACGGCTTATAATTCACCCCTCCACTTT
cdr3_aa: CASSLGTAYNSPLHF

d_call: NA
j_call: TRBJ1-5
clone_size: few
v_call: TRBV4-1
cdr3_nt: TGCGCCAGCAGCCAAGAACCGGGAAATTATCAGCCCCAGCATTTT
cdr3_aa: CASSQEPGNYQPQHF

d_call: NA
j_call: TRBJ2-5
clone_size: NA
v_call: TRBV29-1
cdr3_nt: TGCAGCGTCCTCAGGGGCGGAGAGACCCAGTACTTC
cdr3_aa: CSVLRGGETQYF

d_call: TRBD2
j_call: TRBJ2-1
clone_size: NA
v_call: TRBV24-1
cdr3_nt: TGTGCCACCGCTCAGACTAGCGGGGTTGGTGAGCAGTTCTTC
cdr3_aa: CATAQTSGVGEQFF

d_call: NA
j_call: TRBJ2-1
clone_size: NA
v_call: TRBV7-2
cdr3_nt: TGTGCCAGCAGCTCCGGCCTTTCCTACAATGAGCAGTTCTTC
cdr3_aa: CASSSGLSYNEQFF

d_call: NA
j_call: TRBJ1-2
clone_size: few
v_call: TRBV29-1
cdr3_nt: TGCAGCTTCCAAAAATGGGGGGATACAAACTATGGCTACACCTTC
cdr3_aa: CSFQKWGDTNYGYTF

d_call: TRBD2
j_call: TRBJ2-5
clone_size: many
v_call: TRBV29-1
cdr3_nt: TGCAGCGGGGCCAAGGCGGGGGGCGCGGAGACCCAGTACTTC
cdr3_aa: CSGAKAGGAETQYF

d_call: TRBD2
j_call: TRBJ2-7
clone_size: few
v_call: TRBV7-2
cdr3_nt: TGTGCCAGCAGCTCCGGACTAGAAATGGGCGAGCAGTACTTC
cdr3_aa: CASSSGLEMGEQYF